This entry lists 28 T cell receptor beta chains sequenced from one sample in a study of T cells in tuberculosis. Assay: immunoSEQ multiplex PCR; the TCRdb copy retains only in-frame clones and omits some. The table records about 59,000 clones, roughly 79% of them present only once. Thawed, overnight-rested PBMC were stained with GMM-loaded CD1B tetramer, viability dye and anti-CD3, then sorted. C32 glucose monomycolate from Rhodococcus equi was loaded onto the CD1B tetramers. Specimen: CD1b-GMM tetramer-negative cells sorted from PBMCs. All receptors derive from an adult woman with latent tuberculosis.

V is TRBV19 and J is TRBJ1-3; a possible D gene is TRBD1 (6 bases). Germline V CDR1 and CDR2: LNHDA, SQIVND (reference sequence). This CDR3 region has 15 residues. V was shortened by 5 bases and J by 1 base, with 12 bases between the two germline ends. DNA of the CDR3: TGTGCCAGTAGTGTACAGGGAGGGTCTGGAAACACCATATATTTT. This gives the protein CASSVQGGSGNTIYF. Filled out from reference TRBV19 and TRBJ1-3, the complete variable domain reads DGGITQSPKYLFRKEGQNVTLSCEQNLNHDAMYWYRQDPGQGLRLIYYSQIVNDFQKGDIAEGYSVSREKKESFPLTVTSAQKNPTAFYLCASSVQGGSGNTIYFGEGSWLTVV.

This chain links TRBV28 with TRBJ2-1, with a weak D call TRBD2 (7 bases). V lost 7 bases and J lost 8, with 18 bases in between. Germline-derived CDR1 and CDR2 are MDHEN and SYDVKM. This CDR3 contains 14 residues. The CDR3 is CASKEGGGKDEQFF. The CDR3 DNA is TGTGCCAGCAAGGAAGGGGGGGGGAAAGATGAGCAGTTCTTC. Together with reference TRBV28 and TRBJ2-1, the CDR3 gives the full variable domain: DVKVTQSSRYLVKRTGEKVFLECVQDMDHENMFWYRQDPGLGLRLIYFSYDVKMKEKGDIPEGYSVSREKKERFSLILESASTNQTSMYLCASKEGGGKDEQFFGPGTRLTVL.

This clone was observed a handful of times. The chain has TRBV2 and TRBJ1-3; 8 nucleotides line up with TRBD1. Germline lookup yields CDR1 SNHLY and CDR2 FYNNEI. V lost 8 bases to trimming and J lost 1 base; unmatched junction nucleotides: 7. The CDR3 loop spans 15 amino acids. DNA for the CDR3: TGTGCCAGCGGGCGAACAGGGGGGTCTGGAAACACCATATATTTT. Translating it yields CASGRTGGSGNTIYF.

The chain recombines TRBV2 with TRBJ2-3, with 10 positions matching TRBD1. Germline CDR1 reads SNHLY; CDR2 reads FYNNEI. The CDR3 has 14 amino acids. Unmatched junction bases numbered 4, after V lost 7 bases and J lost 3 bases. The CDR3 DNA reads as TGTGCCAGCAACCGGGACAGGGGTACAGATACGCAGTATTTT. Residues: CASNRDRGTDTQYF.

The chain recombines TRBV28 with TRBJ1-4, with a tentative D call TRBD1 (5 bases). The CDR3 consists of 13 residues. V was pared by 10 bases and J by 7 bases, with 16 bases between. CDR1 is MDHEN, CDR2 SYDVKM, per germline. This chain's CDR3 is CAILGGGSEKLFF. In nucleotides, the CDR3 is TGTGCCATTCTGGGGGGGGGAAGTGAAAAACTGTTTTTT.

To note about this clone: The final CDR3 position lacks the conserved phenylalanine or tryptophan, pointing to a likely read error. The DNA is omitted, as the CDR3 cannot be located on it reliably, and the CDR3 follows TCRdb's listing. CDR3 in amino acids: CASSPGRGRFQY. The chain employs TRBV23-1 and TRBJ2-7; TRBD1, as called in the table, went unchecked against the DNA. TRBV23-1 is an ORF, with its function uncertain. 12 amino acids form the CDR3, both terminal residues included.

The CDR3 DNA follows: TGTGCCAGCAGTTATTCGGGACAGGGGGGATACGAGCAGTACTTC. This encodes CASSYSGQGGYEQYF. The chain uses TRBV6-5 and TRBJ2-7; 11 bases align to TRBD1. V dropped 3 bases and J dropped 4; count of bases not matched to a gene: 5. Germline V gene sequence: CDR1 MNHEY, CDR2 SVGAGI. This CDR3 is built from 15 residues.

The rearrangement uses TRBV5-5 and TRBJ2-5; TRBD1 matches at 10 bases. The CDR3 contains 14 residues. Germline V gene lookup returns CDR1 SGHKS and CDR2 YYEKEE (reference sequence). V lost 4 bases to trimming and J lost 5 bases; unmatched junction nucleotides: 5. The CDR3 region has the DNA TGTGCCAGCAGCCGAAGGGACAGGGGTGAGACCCAGTACTTC. This sequence encodes CASSRRDRGETQYF.

The genes are TRBV5-1 and TRBJ2-6; D is uncertain. The CDR3 sequence is 14 residues long. Germline loops: CDR1 SGHRS, CDR2 YFSETQ. The V gene lost 1 base and the J gene lost 3 bases, with 5 bases spanning the gap. The CDR3 protein is CASSLSVGANVLTF. The DNA of the CDR3 is TGCGCCAGCAGCTTGTCCGTTGGGGCCAACGTCCTGACTTTC.

This chain joins TRBV18 and TRBJ2-2; 10 nucleotides line up with TRBD1. The length of the CDR3 is 15 residues. Germline V gene lookup returns CDR1 KGHSH and CDR2 LQKENI. J was trimmed by 5 bases and V by 2 bases; bases with no gene match: 2. This chain's CDR3 is CASSPDRGPTGELFF. Here the CDR3 DNA reads TGTGCCAGCTCACCAGACAGGGGGCCAACCGGGGAGCTGTTTTTT.

V and J are TRBV29-1 and TRBJ2-6; D gene unclear. The CDR3 contains 13 residues. Germline lookup yields CDR1 SQVTM and CDR2 ANQGSEA. Trimming left V 6 bases short and J 0 bases short, with 6 bases between. The DNA for the CDR3 is TGCAGCGTCAGGCCCTCTGGGGCCAACGTCCTGACTTTC. Encoded protein: CSVRPSGANVLTF. Using reference TRBV29-1 and TRBJ2-6 for the parts outside the CDR3, the full variable domain is SAVISQKPSRDICQRGTSLTIQCQVDSQVTMMFWYRQQPGQSLTLIATANQGSEATYESGFVIDKFPISRPNLTFSTLTVSNMSPEDSSIYLCSVRPSGANVLTFGAGSRLTVL.

The chain has TRBV28 and TRBJ2-2; D possibly corresponds to TRBD1 (5 bases). There are 20 residues in the CDR3. V was pared by 7 bases and J by 6 bases, with 33 bases between. Germline values: CDR1 MDHEN, CDR2 SYDVKM. The CDR3 loop reads CASTLWPLRVSPDLPGELFF. The CDR3 bases are TGTGCCAGCACCTTATGGCCCCTCAGGGTGAGCCCTGATCTCCCCGGGGAGCTGTTTTTT.

CDR3 nucleotide sequence: TGTGCCAGCAGCAGGTCGAGGGGGAACACCATATATTTT. Translation: CASSRSRGNTIYF. The rearrangement uses TRBV7-9 and TRBJ1-3, with a possible D match to TRBD1 (6 bases). Trimming took 5 bases from V and 7 from J, leaving 12 bases between them. Germline CDR1 reads SEHNR; CDR2 reads FQNEAQ (reference sequence). This CDR3 contains 13 residues.

Note on this clone: No conserved phenylalanine or tryptophan ends this CDR3, so it is likely a read error. Because the CDR3's place on the DNA is in doubt, the DNA is left out and the CDR3 is given as listed by TCRdb. The chain uses TRBV27 and TRBJ1-2; the D call in the table, TRBD1, was not verified against the DNA. Looked up from germline, CDR1 is MNHEY and CDR2 is SMNVEV (reference sequence). The CDR3 region is 10 residues in length, termini included. The chain's CDR3 is CASSWGRDSI.

The chain joins TRBV19 to TRBJ2-3; D possibly corresponds to TRBD2 (5 bases). This CDR3 has 15 residues. V dropped 4 bases and J dropped 0 bases, with 11 bases sitting between them. CDR1 LNHDA and CDR2 SQIVND come from the germline V gene (reference sequence). The CDR3 here is CASSRSRTSTDTQYF. DNA for the CDR3: TGTGCCAGTAGTAGGTCCAGGACTAGCACAGATACGCAGTATTTT.

Comment on this clone: The same CDR3 also results from other DNA sequences found in this sample. The chain employs TRBV27 and TRBJ2-5; 7 bases map to TRBD2. CDR1 is MNHEY and CDR2 is SMNVEV in the germline V gene (reference sequence). V lost 1 base and J lost 2; bases outside the gene matches: 1. This CDR3 spans 14 amino acids. The CDR3 DNA sequence: TGTGCCAGCAGTTTATTGGGGGGGCAAGAGACCCAGTACTTC. It yields the protein CASSLLGGQETQYF.

The chain links TRBV6-1 to TRBJ1-2; D perhaps matches TRBD1 (5 bases). Germline CDR1 reads MNHNS; CDR2 reads SASEGT. There are 15 residues in the CDR3. The V end was cut by 10 bases, the J end by 8 bases, with 26 bases between. CDR3 bases: TGTGCCACCGATGGGGGGATACGGGAGATAGGCGGCTACACCTTC. It encodes CATDGGIREIGGYTF.

This clone was found once. The gene calls are TRBV7-2 and TRBJ1-6; TRBD1 matches 7 bases. CDR1 and CDR2 (germline): SGHTA, FQGNSA. With 6 bases clipped from V and 6 bases from J, the junction kept 5 bases outside the gene matches. CDR3 length: 14 amino acids. CDR3 sequence (DNA): TGTGCCAGCAGGACAGGGTCATCTAATTCACCCCTCCACTTT. Translation: CASRTGSSNSPLHF.

The chain joins TRBV11-3 to TRBJ2-7; 9 nucleotides match TRBD2. This CDR3 comprises 14 residues. The V gene end was trimmed by 8 bases and the J gene end by 7 bases; junction bases not matched to a gene: 12. Per the germline V gene, CDR1 is SGHNT and CDR2 is YENEEA. CDR3 sequence: CASGPLLAGQEQYF. The CDR3 coding sequence is TGTGCCAGCGGGCCTCTCCTAGCGGGACAAGAGCAGTACTTC.

The CDR3 bases are TGTGCCAGCTCACGGGACACGGCCAATGAAAAACTGTTTTTT. Protein sequence: CASSRDTANEKLFF. The rearrangement joins TRBV18 to TRBJ1-4; tentatively, D is TRBD1 (6 bases). Trimming removed 4 bases from V and 5 bases from J, with 11 bases in between. The germline V gene encodes CDR1 KGHSH and CDR2 LQKENI. CDR3 length equals 14 residues.

This chain links TRBV11-2 with TRBJ2-5; 8 bases map to TRBD2. The V gene end was trimmed by 3 bases and the J gene end by 5 bases; junction bases not matched to a gene: 5. The CDR3 covers 14 residues. Germline V CDR1 and CDR2: SGHAT, FQNNGV. For the CDR3, the DNA is TGTGCCAGCAGCTTTTTAGCGGGACATGAGACCCAGTACTTC. Its translation: CASSFLAGHETQYF.

The V call is TRBV11-2, the J call TRBJ1-1; D not resolved. The germline V and J ends were trimmed by 4 bases and 4 bases, with 4 bases remaining between them. Germline V lookup: CDR1 SGHAT, CDR2 FQNNGV. This CDR3 is built from 11 residues. Here the CDR3 reads CASSSSTEAFF. CDR3 coding DNA: TGTGCCAGCAGCTCCTCCACTGAAGCTTTCTTT.

The chain uses TRBV5-4 and TRBJ2-1, with 12 positions matching TRBD2. The CDR3 covers 16 residues. J was trimmed by 7 bases and V by 0 bases; bases with no gene match: 5. Germline CDR1 is SGHNT and CDR2 is YYREEE (reference sequence). CDR3 in amino acids: CASSLAQLAGGNEQFF. The CDR3 DNA follows: TGTGCCAGCAGCTTGGCCCAACTAGCGGGGGGTAATGAGCAGTTCTTC.

The table lists this clone with a few counts. The chain uses TRBV5-1 and TRBJ1-1; D uncertain. Germline V gene data show CDR1 as SGHRS and CDR2 as YFSETQ. Trimming shortened V by 0 bases and J by 3 bases, and 12 bases separated the two germline ends. The CDR3 runs 15 residues. The CDR3 spells CASSLANGRHTEAFF. The DNA for the CDR3 is TGCGCCAGCAGCTTGGCCAACGGGAGGCACACTGAAGCTTTCTTT.

The chain recombines TRBV19 with TRBJ2-7; maybe TRBD2 (6 bases). Looked up from germline, CDR1 is LNHDA and CDR2 is SQIVND (reference sequence). This CDR3 spans 15 amino acids. Deletions cut 1 base from V and 4 bases from J, with 14 bases between. CDR3 region: CASSIGGGDWYEQYF. CDR3 bases: TGTGCCAGTAGTATAGGGGGCGGGGATTGGTACGAGCAGTACTTC.

The V and J genes are TRBV5-1 and TRBJ1-1; D is unresolved. The germline V gene encodes CDR1 SGHRS and CDR2 YFSETQ. Trimming pared 0 bases from V and 4 bases from J, leaving 13 bases between. The CDR3 runs 15 residues. The chain's CDR3 is CASSLAGREATEAFF. In DNA, the CDR3 is TGCGCCAGCAGCTTGGCGGGGAGGGAGGCCACTGAAGCTTTCTTT. Drawing the rest from reference TRBV5-1 and TRBJ1-1, the complete variable domain is KAGVTQTPRYLIKTRGQQVTLSCSPISGHRSVSWYQQTPGQGLQFLFEYFSETQRNKGNFPGRFSGRQFSNSRSEMNVSTLELGDSALYLCASSLAGREATEAFFGQGTRLTVV.

The chain couples TRBV19 to TRBJ2-5; D uncertain. From germline, CDR1 is LNHDA and CDR2 SQIVND (reference sequence). V shed 5 bases and J shed 2 bases, with 9 bases lying between them. The CDR3 is 13 amino acids. CDR3: CASSEAVQETQYF. The CDR3 DNA reads as TGTGCCAGTAGTGAGGCGGTACAAGAGACCCAGTACTTC.

The chain joins TRBV6-4 to TRBJ2-1; 9 positions match TRBD2. The germline V gene has CDR1 MRHNA and CDR2 SNTAGT. V lost 3 bases, J lost 7 bases, and 7 bases stayed unmatched. CDR3 length: 15 amino acids. The CDR3 loop is CASSERAGGINEQFF. CDR3 nucleotide sequence: TGTGCCAGCAGTGAGCGAGCGGGGGGTATAAATGAGCAGTTCTTC.